The present T cell receptor (beta chain) was sequenced within a study of shared clonotypes between healthy human individuals. General study points: The researchers took only blood, and tissue repertoires probably look different. Generally, naive subsets (rather than memory subsets) showed larger estimated richness. Limitation of the genetic and exposure-history diversity represented came from the few donors.

Using approximately 200 ng DNA, approximately 30,000 T cell genomes, the sorted-subset replicate PCRs were run. Assay: immunoSEQ multiplex PCR; the TCRdb copy retains only in-frame clones and omits some. Of roughly 1,000,000 clones in the sample, around 78% were seen once. Points on this clone: Its cognate antigen is unknown.

The V gene lost 0 bases and the J gene lost 6 bases, with 7 bases spanning the gap. The CDR3 spans 13 residues. The V gene's germline CDR1 is SGHDT and CDR2 YYEEEE. Sequencing was carried out using memory CD4+ T cells from PBMCs. The subset denotes: CD45RA-negative fraction. The chain recombines TRBV5-6 with TRBJ1-5, with D uncertain. This sequence was found in a young man in good health. Some clones in this sample may be carry-over from other donors' samples. As DNA, the CDR3 is TGTGCCAGCAGCTTGGTAGCGGGTCAGCCCCAGCATTTT. Translated, it gives CASSLVAGQPQHF.